This is a list of T cell receptor beta chains from one sample in a study of blood T cell repertoires in COVID-19. Some clones are missing from TCRdb's copy, which holds only in-frame ones; the method was immunoSEQ multiplex PCR. The data contain roughly 97,000 clones, approximately 80% of them singletons. Sequences were obtained from peripheral blood. The source is a man aged 65-85 years with acute or convalescent COVID-19. Both conserved end residues are part of each CDR3. Fields, in order: V gene, J gene, clone size, D gene, CDR3 DNA, CDR3 protein. A D gene is named only where the DNA matches it firmly. Rows may omit the clone size; those that give it use once, few, many or a size class.

V gene: TRBV7-9
J gene: TRBJ2-2
clone size: many
D gene: TRBD2
CDR3 DNA: TGTGCCAGCAGCTCAGGACTAGCGGGTGTCACCGGGGAGCTGTTTTTT
CDR3 protein: CASSSGLAGVTGELFF

V gene: TRBV9
J gene: TRBJ1-1
clone size: NA
D gene: TRBD1
CDR3 DNA: TGTGCCAGCAGCGTAGATCACAGGGGTGTTGGTGAAGCTTTCTTT
CDR3 protein: CASSVDHRGVGEAFF

V gene: TRBV5-1
J gene: TRBJ2-3
clone size: few
D gene: NA
CDR3 DNA: TGCGCCAGCAGCTTGGGTTTGCTAGACGCCGGAGATACGCAGTATTTT
CDR3 protein: CASSLGLLDAGDTQYF

V gene: TRBV23-1
J gene: TRBJ1-5
clone size: few
D gene: TRBD1
CDR3 DNA: TGCGCCCGAGGGACAGGGGGTGATCAGCCCCAGCATTTT
CDR3 protein: CARGTGGDQPQHF

V gene: TRBV28
J gene: TRBJ1-5
clone size: NA
D gene: NA
CDR3 DNA: TGTGCCAGCACTCTTGGAGGGGCGTCACAGCCCCAGCATTTT
CDR3 protein: CASTLGGASQPQHF

V gene: TRBV5-1
J gene: TRBJ2-2
clone size: NA
D gene: TRBD2
CDR3 DNA: TGCGCCAGCAGCTTAGCGGGGGGGCCGGGCACCGGGGAGCTGTTTTTT
CDR3 protein: CASSLAGGPGTGELFF

V gene: TRBV2
J gene: TRBJ1-3
clone size: NA
D gene: NA
CDR3 DNA: TGTGCCAGCAGCGTCTGGGGAGGAGGAAACACCATATATTTT
CDR3 protein: CASSVWGGGNTIYF

V gene: TRBV6-5
J gene: TRBJ1-2
clone size: NA
D gene: NA
CDR3 DNA: TGTGCCAGCAGTACCCGAACAGGGAACTATGGCTACACCTTC
CDR3 protein: CASSTRTGNYGYTF

V gene: TRBV19
J gene: TRBJ1-1
clone size: NA
D gene: NA
CDR3 DNA: TGTGCCAGTAGCCCCCTCGGAGGAGCTGAAGCTTTCTTT
CDR3 protein: CASSPLGGAEAFF

V gene: TRBV12-3/TRBV12-4
J gene: TRBJ2-1
clone size: NA
D gene: NA
CDR3 DNA: TGTGCCAGCTCCACAGACAATGAGCAGTTCTTC
CDR3 protein: CASSTDNEQFF

V gene: TRBV2
J gene: TRBJ2-7
clone size: NA
D gene: TRBD2
CDR3 DNA: TGTGCCAGCAGTGCCCTGGGGGAGGGTTCGTACGAGCAGTACTTC
CDR3 protein: CASSALGEGSYEQYF

V gene: TRBV2
J gene: TRBJ1-3
clone size: NA
D gene: NA
CDR3 DNA: TGTGCCGGGTGCAGGGACTCTGGAAACACCATATATTTT
CDR3 protein: CAGCRDSGNTIYF

V gene: TRBV3-1/TRBV3-2
J gene: TRBJ2-5
clone size: few
D gene: NA
CDR3 DNA: TGTGCCAGCAGCGGGGGAGGAAGGGATCGGGGTTCGAGGGAGACCCAGTACTTC
CDR3 protein: CASSGGGRDRGSRETQYF

V gene: TRBV27
J gene: TRBJ2-6
clone size: NA
D gene: NA
CDR3 DNA: TGTGCCAGCAGACCGTTCCGGCCCCGACAGCCTGGGGCCAACGTCCTGACTTTC
CDR3 protein: CASRPFRPRQPGANVLTF

V gene: TRBV3-1/TRBV3-2
J gene: TRBJ1-1
clone size: NA
D gene: TRBD1
CDR3 DNA: TGTGCCAGCAGCCAATATGGGACAGGGGACACTGAAGCTTTCTTT
CDR3 protein: CASSQYGTGDTEAFF

V gene: TRBV29-1
J gene: TRBJ1-3
clone size: NA
D gene: TRBD1
CDR3 DNA: TGCAGCGTTTTGACAGGGCTGAGTGGAAACACCATATATTTT
CDR3 protein: CSVLTGLSGNTIYF

V gene: TRBV14
J gene: TRBJ2-3
clone size: NA
D gene: NA
CDR3 DNA: TGTGCCAGCAGCCAAGATCTTGGCAAAATCGATACGCAGTATTTT
CDR3 protein: CASSQDLGKIDTQYF

V gene: TRBV18
J gene: TRBJ1-6
clone size: NA
D gene: TRBD1
CDR3 DNA: TGTGCCAGCTCACGGGACAGGGCAGGAAATTCACCCCTCCACTTT
CDR3 protein: CASSRDRAGNSPLHF

V gene: TRBV5-1
J gene: TRBJ2-5
clone size: NA
D gene: TRBD2
CDR3 DNA: TGCGCCAGCAGCTCGGGACTAGCGGGACCCCAAGAGACCCAGTACTTC
CDR3 protein: CASSSGLAGPQETQYF

V gene: TRBV6-2/TRBV6-3
J gene: TRBJ1-2
clone size: NA
D gene: NA
CDR3 DNA: TGTGCCAGCAGTCGGGATCTCAGGGGTGGTGTCTACACCTTC
CDR3 protein: CASSRDLRGGVYTF

V gene: TRBV28
J gene: TRBJ2-5
clone size: once
D gene: TRBD1
CDR3 DNA: TGTGCCAGCAGGCTGGGACAGGGGAATTACGAGACCCAGTACTTC
CDR3 protein: CASRLGQGNYETQYF

V gene: TRBV28
J gene: TRBJ2-3
clone size: NA
D gene: TRBD2
CDR3 DNA: TGTGCCAGCAGTCACTCGGGACTAGCGGGACCTTCTACAGATACGCAGTATTTT
CDR3 protein: CASSHSGLAGPSTDTQYF

V gene: TRBV2
J gene: TRBJ2-3
clone size: NA
D gene: TRBD1
CDR3 DNA: TGTGCCAGCAGTGAAAGGACAGGATACACAGATACGCAGTATTTT
CDR3 protein: CASSERTGYTDTQYF

V gene: TRBV2
J gene: TRBJ1-1
clone size: NA
D gene: TRBD1
CDR3 DNA: TGTGCCAGCAGAGCAGGGGGCGCGGTAACTGAAGCTTTCTTT
CDR3 protein: CASRAGGAVTEAFF

V gene: TRBV10-3
J gene: TRBJ2-3
clone size: NA
D gene: NA
CDR3 DNA: TGTGCCATCAGCCACCGGGACTTAAGGGCAGATACGCAGTATTTT
CDR3 protein: CAISHRDLRADTQYF

V gene: TRBV7-3
J gene: TRBJ2-2
clone size: NA
D gene: NA
CDR3 DNA: TGTGCCAGCAGCAAAAGGACTGGGCTAGTATCGACCGGGGAGCTGTTTTTT
CDR3 protein: CASSKRTGLVSTGELFF

V gene: TRBV10-3
J gene: TRBJ1-3
clone size: NA
D gene: TRBD1
CDR3 DNA: TGTGCCATCAGTTCCTCCGAGGGGGCAACTGGAAACACCATATATTTT
CDR3 protein: CAISSSEGATGNTIYF

V gene: TRBV6-6
J gene: TRBJ1-4
clone size: NA
D gene: NA
CDR3 DNA: TGTGCCAGCCGGACAGCAACTAATGAAAAACTGTTTTTT
CDR3 protein: CASRTATNEKLFF

V gene: TRBV5-1
J gene: TRBJ2-7
clone size: NA
D gene: TRBD2
CDR3 DNA: TGCGCCAGCAGCTTGGAAAACATGAGACTAGCGGGAGGGCCGGGGGAGCAGTACTTC
CDR3 protein: CASSLENMRLAGGPGEQYF

V gene: TRBV20-1
J gene: TRBJ1-2
clone size: NA
D gene: NA
CDR3 DNA: TGCAGTGCTAGTACAGGGAAAATCGCACCTTATGGCTACACCTTC
CDR3 protein: CSASTGKIAPYGYTF

V gene: TRBV24-1
J gene: TRBJ1-5
clone size: NA
D gene: TRBD1
CDR3 DNA: TGTGCCACCAGTGACTCTCTCCCGGGACAGGGCAATCAGCCCCAGCATTTT
CDR3 protein: CATSDSLPGQGNQPQHF

V gene: TRBV6-1
J gene: TRBJ1-2
clone size: NA
D gene: NA
CDR3 DNA: TGTGCCAGCAGTGAAGGACTCAACAGCGGTGGCTACACCTTC
CDR3 protein: CASSEGLNSGGYTF

V gene: TRBV9
J gene: TRBJ2-3
clone size: NA
D gene: NA
CDR3 DNA: TGTGCCAGCAGCGTAGGGGGGAGGACTAGCACAGATACGCAGTATTTT
CDR3 protein: CASSVGGRTSTDTQYF